This entry lists 17 T cell receptor beta chains sequenced from one sample in a study of CD8+ T cells in alopecia areata. Extracted from the samples, RNA was reverse transcribed into cDNA to serve as the sequencing template. Measured with immunoSEQ multiplex PCR; TCRdb has only the in-frame clones, and not every one. The repertoire holds 100,000 or so clones, with just under 60% as singletons. The sample's treatment: oral pan-JAK inhibitor, 5-10 mg twice daily. Specimen: CD8+ T cells sorted from blood, collected at approximately week 56, from a patient treated with tofacitinib. The receptors were sampled from a human donor with alopecia areata.

The DNA of the CDR3 is TGTGCCAGCAGCTTATCGGTCGCGGGGGGCTACAATGAGCAGTTCTTC. As protein: CASSLSVAGGYNEQFF. J is TRBJ2-1 and V is TRBV7-8, with TRBD2 matching over 8 bases. The CDR3 loop spans 16 amino acids. V was pared by 2 bases and J by 3 bases, with 6 bases of the junction left unmatched. The germline gives CDR1 SGHVS, CDR2 FQNEAQ.

This clone was counted a few times. The chain joins TRBV29-1 to TRBJ1-5, with 9 bases fitting TRBD1. CDR3 length: 15 amino acids. CDR1 is SQVTM, CDR2 ANQGSEA, per germline. V gave up 6 bases and J gave up 2 bases; unmatched junction bases: 8. The chain's CDR3 is CSVAQGAGGNQPQHF. The CDR3 DNA reads TGCAGCGTCGCACAGGGGGCAGGAGGCAATCAGCCCCAGCATTTT.

A single count supports this clone. The CDR3 region has the DNA TGTGCCAGCAGCCCCGGGGACGGCACAGAGACCCAGTACTTC. It translates to CASSPGDGTETQYF. V and J are TRBV7-8 and TRBJ2-5; D could derive from TRBD1 or TRBD2 (5 bases each). The V end lost 5 bases, the J end lost 4 bases, and 14 bases lay between the germline ends. Germline assignment: CDR1 SGHVS and CDR2 FQNEAQ. This CDR3 comprises 14 residues.

V is TRBV13 and J is TRBJ2-1; TRBD1 is a possible D gene (6 bases). The germline V gene encodes CDR1 PRHDT and CDR2 FYEKMQ (reference sequence). Trimming stripped 4 bases from V and 4 bases from J, with 14 bases between. The CDR3 runs to 15 residues. CDR3 residues: CASSSQGPSYNEQFF. The CDR3 nucleotides are TGTGCCAGCAGCTCGCAGGGGCCCTCGTACAATGAGCAGTTCTTC.

Here the CDR3 DNA reads TGTGCCAGCTTAGGGGGGCTGACCTCTGGGGCCAACGTCCTGACTTTC. Translated: CASLGGLTSGANVLTF. V is TRBV5-6 and J is TRBJ2-6; D might be TRBD1 or TRBD2, each matching 6 bases. The CDR3 has 16 residues. CDR1 is SGHDT, CDR2 YYEEEE, per germline. V lost 7 bases and J 0 bases, leaving 14 bases between the germline ends.

The chain uses TRBV11-3 and TRBJ2-2, with 8 bases fitting TRBD2. Germline V CDR1 and CDR2: SGHNT, YENEEA. J gave up 1 base and V 4 bases, and 2 bases lay outside the gene matches. The CDR3 length is 15 residues. The CDR3, as DNA: TGTGCCAGCAGCTCAAGCGGGGGGAACACCGGGGAGCTGTTTTTT. It yields the protein CASSSSGGNTGELFF.

The J gene is TRBJ1-1, the V gene TRBV11-2; D unresolved. From germline, CDR1 is SGHAT and CDR2 FQNNGV. The CDR3 spans 12 residues. Trimming pared 1 base from V and 3 bases from J, leaving 3 bases between. CDR3 residues: CASSLGDTEAFF. DNA of the CDR3: TGTGCCAGCAGCTTAGGGGACACTGAAGCTTTCTTT.

This clone came up a few times. The V and J genes are TRBV15 and TRBJ1-1; 7 positions agree with TRBD1. The germline gives CDR1 LNHNV, CDR2 YYDKDF (reference sequence). V was clipped by 0 bases and J by 5 bases; unmatched bases: 12. The CDR3 spans 17 residues. In nucleotides, the CDR3 is TGTGCCACCAGCAGAGAAGGGGACAGCCAAAGAAGAACTGAAGCTTTCTTT. This gives the protein CATSREGDSQRRTEAFF.

The J gene is TRBJ2-7, the V gene TRBV30; D unresolved. V shed 8 bases and J shed 2 bases, with 10 bases lying between them. This CDR3 has 11 residues. Germline assignment: CDR1 GTSNPN and CDR2 SVGIG (reference sequence). CDR3 in amino acids: CAGTSAYEQYF. The CDR3 nucleotides are TGTGCCGGCACCTCGGCCTACGAGCAGTACTTC.

The chain links TRBV4-1 to TRBJ2-3; D might be TRBD1 (5 bases). Germline assignment: CDR1 MGHRA and CDR2 YSYEKL. This CDR3 spans 17 amino acids. With 6 bases removed from V and 2 bases from J, the gap between germline ends came to 21 bases. The CDR3 is CASRSGFQGGATDTQYF. The CDR3 DNA reads TGCGCCAGCAGATCTGGCTTCCAGGGTGGGGCCACAGATACGCAGTATTTT.

This clone was counted ten times or more. The rearrangement joins TRBV7-9 to TRBJ1-1; 9 nucleotides line up with TRBD1. Germline trimming cut 4 bases from V and 7 bases from J; bases unmatched to any gene: 4. This CDR3 comprises 13 residues. Germline V gene sequence: CDR1 SEHNR, CDR2 FQNEAQ (reference sequence). CDR3: CASSSQTGGEAFF. The CDR3 region has the DNA TGTGCCAGCAGCTCCCAGACAGGGGGTGAAGCTTTCTTT.

The chain recombines TRBV9 with TRBJ2-1; D ambiguous. The CDR3 length is 12 residues. Germline V lookup: CDR1 SGDLS, CDR2 YYNGEE. The germline V and J ends were trimmed by 3 bases and 5 bases, with 6 bases remaining between them. CDR3 residues: CASSGDHNEQFF. The CDR3 nucleotides read TGTGCCAGCAGCGGTGATCACAATGAGCAGTTCTTC.

The chain carries TRBV7-9 and TRBJ2-7; TRBD1 matches 10 bases. This CDR3 is built from 14 residues. The trim removed 5 bases at V and 5 bases at J, leaving 6 bases unmatched. Germline-derived CDR1 and CDR2 are SEHNR and FQNEAQ (reference sequence). The DNA for the CDR3 is TGTGCCAGCAGCACCCGACAGGGGGCCAACGAGCAGTACTTC. Its protein product is CASSTRQGANEQYF.

This chain joins TRBV4-1 and TRBJ2-2; D might be TRBD1 (6 bases). The CDR3 length is 15 residues. From germline, CDR1 is MGHRA and CDR2 YSYEKL. V gave up 3 bases and J gave up 5 bases, with 13 bases separating them. The CDR3 here is CASSHKTGRTGELFF. The CDR3 bases are TGCGCCAGCAGCCATAAAACAGGGCGTACCGGGGAGCTGTTTTTT.

CDR3 nucleotide sequence: TGTGCCAGCAGTTACCGGGACACCTACTCCTACGAGCAGTACTTC. Protein sequence: CASSYRDTYSYEQYF. This rearrangement joins TRBV6-5 to TRBJ2-7, with D possibly matching TRBD1 (6 bases). The germline V gene has CDR1 MNHEY and CDR2 SVGAGI. This CDR3 spans 15 amino acids. V was trimmed by 2 bases and J by 0 bases, leaving 11 bases between them.

This clone turned up a few times. DNA of the CDR3: TGCAGCGTTGAAGGGGTTAACTATGGCTACACCTTC. This gives the protein CSVEGVNYGYTF. This chain uses TRBV29-1 with TRBJ1-2; no clear D. V was cut by 1 base and J by 1 base, with 4 bases left in between. This CDR3 region has 12 residues. Germline CDR1 and CDR2: SQVTM and ANQGSEA.

This rearrangement joins TRBV27 to TRBJ1-1; D may be TRBD1 (6 bases). With 0 bases removed from V and 5 bases from J, the gap between germline ends came to 13 bases. The CDR3 has 15 residues. The germline CDR1 and CDR2 sequences are MNHEY and SMNVEV (reference sequence). The CDR3 DNA reads TGTGCCAGCAGTTTATCGGCCGCAGGGGTGACTGAAGCTTTCTTT. The encoded protein is CASSLSAAGVTEAFF.